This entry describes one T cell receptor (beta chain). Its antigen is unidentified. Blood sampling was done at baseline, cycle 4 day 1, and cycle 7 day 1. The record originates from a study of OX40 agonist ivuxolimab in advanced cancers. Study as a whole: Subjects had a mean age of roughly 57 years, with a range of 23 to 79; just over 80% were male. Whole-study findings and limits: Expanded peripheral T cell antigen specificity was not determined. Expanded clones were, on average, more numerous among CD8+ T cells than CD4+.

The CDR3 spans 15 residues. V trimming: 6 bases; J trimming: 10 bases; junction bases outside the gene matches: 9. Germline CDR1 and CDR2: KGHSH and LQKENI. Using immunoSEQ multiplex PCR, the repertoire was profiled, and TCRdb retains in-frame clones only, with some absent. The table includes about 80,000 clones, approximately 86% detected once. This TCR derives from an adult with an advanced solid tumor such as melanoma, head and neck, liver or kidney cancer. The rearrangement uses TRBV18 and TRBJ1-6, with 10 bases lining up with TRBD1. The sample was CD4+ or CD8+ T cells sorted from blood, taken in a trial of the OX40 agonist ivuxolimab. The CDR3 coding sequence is TGTGCCAGCTCGTCACATGGACAGGGGGAATCACCCCTCCACTTT. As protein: CASSSHGQGESPLHF.